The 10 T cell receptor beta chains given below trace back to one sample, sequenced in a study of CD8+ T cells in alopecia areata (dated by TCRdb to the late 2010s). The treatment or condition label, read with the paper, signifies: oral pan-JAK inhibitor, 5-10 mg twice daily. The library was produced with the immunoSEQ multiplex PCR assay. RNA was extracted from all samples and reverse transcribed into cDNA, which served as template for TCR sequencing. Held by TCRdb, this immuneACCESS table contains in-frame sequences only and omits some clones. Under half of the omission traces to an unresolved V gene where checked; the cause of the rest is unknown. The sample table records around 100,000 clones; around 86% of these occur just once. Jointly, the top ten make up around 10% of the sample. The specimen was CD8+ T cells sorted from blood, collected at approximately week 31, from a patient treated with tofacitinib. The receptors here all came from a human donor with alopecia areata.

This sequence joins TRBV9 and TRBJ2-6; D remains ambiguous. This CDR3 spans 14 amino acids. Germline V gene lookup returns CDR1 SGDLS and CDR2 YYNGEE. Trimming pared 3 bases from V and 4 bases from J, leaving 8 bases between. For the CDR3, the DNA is TGTGCCAGCAGCGAGACCTCAGGGGCCAACGTCCTGACTTTC. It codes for CASSETSGANVLTF.

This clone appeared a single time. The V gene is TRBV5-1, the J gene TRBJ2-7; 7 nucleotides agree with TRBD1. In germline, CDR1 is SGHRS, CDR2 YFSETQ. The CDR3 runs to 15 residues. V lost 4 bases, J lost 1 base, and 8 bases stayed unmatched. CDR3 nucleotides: TGCGCCAGCAGCCGGCCCTCACAGGGGTCCTACGAGCAGTACTTC. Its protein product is CASSRPSQGSYEQYF.

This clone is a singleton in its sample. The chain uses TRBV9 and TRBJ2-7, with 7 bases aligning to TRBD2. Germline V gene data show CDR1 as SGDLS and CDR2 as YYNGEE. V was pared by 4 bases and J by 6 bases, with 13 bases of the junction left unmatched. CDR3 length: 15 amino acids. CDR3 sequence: CASSSEPGGHGEQYF. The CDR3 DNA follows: TGTGCCAGCAGCTCAGAGCCGGGAGGTCATGGCGAGCAGTACTTC.

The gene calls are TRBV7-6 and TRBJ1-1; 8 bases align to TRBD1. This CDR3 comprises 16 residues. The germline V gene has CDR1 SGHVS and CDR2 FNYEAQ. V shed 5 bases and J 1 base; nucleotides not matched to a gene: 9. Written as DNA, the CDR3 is TGTGCCAGCAGCAACCCAGGGGGCTCGGGGAACACTGAAGCTTTCTTT. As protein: CASSNPGGSGNTEAFF.

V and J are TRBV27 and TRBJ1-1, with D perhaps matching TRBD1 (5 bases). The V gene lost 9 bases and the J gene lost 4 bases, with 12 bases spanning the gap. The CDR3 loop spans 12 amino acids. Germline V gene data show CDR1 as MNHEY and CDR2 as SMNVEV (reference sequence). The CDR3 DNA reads TGTGCCAGTTTGGGACCGAGCACTGAAGCTTTCTTT. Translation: CASLGPSTEAFF.

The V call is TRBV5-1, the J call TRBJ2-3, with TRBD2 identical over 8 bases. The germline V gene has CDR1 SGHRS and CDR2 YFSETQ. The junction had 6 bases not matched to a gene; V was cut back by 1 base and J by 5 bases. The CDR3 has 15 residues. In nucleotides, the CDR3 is TGCGCCAGCAGCTTGACGGGGGGGCCCGTAGATACGCAGTATTTT. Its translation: CASSLTGGPVDTQYF.

The CDR3 here is CAFSDNSQAEQYF. DNA of the CDR3: TGTGCCTTCTCGGACAACTCTCAGGCCGAGCAGTACTTC. V and J are TRBV2 and TRBJ2-7, with D perhaps TRBD1 (5 bases). The CDR3 runs to 13 residues. V dropped 11 bases and J dropped 6 bases, with 20 bases sitting between them. Germline CDR1 SNHLY, CDR2 FYNNEI.

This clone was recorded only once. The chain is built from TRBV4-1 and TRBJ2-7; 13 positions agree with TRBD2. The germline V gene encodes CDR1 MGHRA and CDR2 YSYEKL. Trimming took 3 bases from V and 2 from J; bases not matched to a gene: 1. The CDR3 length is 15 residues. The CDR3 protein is CASSHTSGRAYEQYF. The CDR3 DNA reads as TGCGCCAGCAGCCACACTAGCGGGAGGGCCTACGAGCAGTACTTC.

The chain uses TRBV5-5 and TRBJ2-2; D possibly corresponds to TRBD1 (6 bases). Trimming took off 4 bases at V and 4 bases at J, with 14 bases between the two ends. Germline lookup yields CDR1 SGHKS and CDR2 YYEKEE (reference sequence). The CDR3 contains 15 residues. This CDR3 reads CASSPIQGPTGELFF. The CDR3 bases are TGTGCCAGCAGCCCAATTCAGGGGCCCACCGGGGAGCTGTTTTTT.

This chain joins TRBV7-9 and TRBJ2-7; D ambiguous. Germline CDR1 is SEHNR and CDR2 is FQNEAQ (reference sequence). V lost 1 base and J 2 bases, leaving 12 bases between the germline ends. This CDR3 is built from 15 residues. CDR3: CASSLESARAYEQYF. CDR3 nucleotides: TGTGCCAGCAGCTTAGAGTCAGCTAGGGCCTACGAGCAGTACTTC.